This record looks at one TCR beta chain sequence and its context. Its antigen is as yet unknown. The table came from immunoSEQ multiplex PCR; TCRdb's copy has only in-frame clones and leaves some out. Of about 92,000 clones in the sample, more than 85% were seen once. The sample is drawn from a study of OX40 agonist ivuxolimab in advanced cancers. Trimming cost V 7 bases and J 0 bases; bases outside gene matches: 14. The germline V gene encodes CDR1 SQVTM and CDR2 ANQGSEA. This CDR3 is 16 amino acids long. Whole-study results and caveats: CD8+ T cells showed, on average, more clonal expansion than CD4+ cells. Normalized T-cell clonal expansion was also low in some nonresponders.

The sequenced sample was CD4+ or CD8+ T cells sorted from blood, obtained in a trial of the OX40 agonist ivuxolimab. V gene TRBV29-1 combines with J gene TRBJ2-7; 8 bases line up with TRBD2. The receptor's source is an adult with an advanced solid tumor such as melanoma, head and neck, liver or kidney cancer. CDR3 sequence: CSASGGARHISYEQYF. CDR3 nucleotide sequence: TGCAGCGCCAGCGGGGGCGCGCGACATATCTCCTACGAGCAGTACTTC.